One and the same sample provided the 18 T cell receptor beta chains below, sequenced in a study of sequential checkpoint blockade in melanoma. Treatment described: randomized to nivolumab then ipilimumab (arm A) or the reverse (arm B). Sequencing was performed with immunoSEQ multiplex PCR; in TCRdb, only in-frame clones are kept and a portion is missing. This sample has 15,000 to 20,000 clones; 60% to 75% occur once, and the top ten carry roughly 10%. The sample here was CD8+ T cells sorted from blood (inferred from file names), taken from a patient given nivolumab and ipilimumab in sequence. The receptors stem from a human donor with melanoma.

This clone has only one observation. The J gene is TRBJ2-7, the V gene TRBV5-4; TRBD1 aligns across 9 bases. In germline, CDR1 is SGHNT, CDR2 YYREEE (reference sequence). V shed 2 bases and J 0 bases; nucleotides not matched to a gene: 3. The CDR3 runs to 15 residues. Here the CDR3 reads CASSFSGQGSYEQYF. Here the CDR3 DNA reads TGTGCCAGCAGCTTCTCGGGACAGGGCTCCTACGAGCAGTACTTC.

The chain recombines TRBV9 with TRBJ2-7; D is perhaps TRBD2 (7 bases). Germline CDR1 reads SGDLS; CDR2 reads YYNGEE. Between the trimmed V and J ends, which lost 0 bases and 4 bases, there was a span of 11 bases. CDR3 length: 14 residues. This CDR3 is CASSVEGGLYEQYF. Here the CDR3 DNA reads TGTGCCAGCAGCGTAGAGGGGGGACTATACGAGCAGTACTTC.

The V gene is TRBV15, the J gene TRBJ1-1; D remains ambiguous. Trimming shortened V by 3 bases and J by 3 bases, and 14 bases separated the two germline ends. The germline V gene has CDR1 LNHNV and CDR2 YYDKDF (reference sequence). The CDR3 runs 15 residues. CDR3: CATSRARIGDTEAFF. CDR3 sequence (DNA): TGTGCCACCAGCAGGGCTCGCATCGGGGACACTGAAGCTTTCTTT.

CDR3 residues: CASREAGGTNTYEQYF. The CDR3 DNA sequence: TGTGCCAGCCGGGAGGCGGGAGGGACAAACACCTACGAGCAGTACTTC. The genes are TRBV19 and TRBJ2-7; 9 bases map to TRBD2. V shed 9 bases and J 2 bases; nucleotides not matched to a gene: 14. The CDR3 consists of 16 residues. CDR1 is LNHDA, CDR2 SQIVND, per germline (reference sequence).

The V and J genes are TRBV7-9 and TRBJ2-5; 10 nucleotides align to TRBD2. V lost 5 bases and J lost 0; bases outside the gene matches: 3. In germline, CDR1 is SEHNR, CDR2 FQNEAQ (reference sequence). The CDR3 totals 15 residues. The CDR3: CASSPGTSDQETQYF. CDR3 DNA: TGTGCCAGCAGCCCCGGGACTAGCGACCAAGAGACCCAGTACTTC. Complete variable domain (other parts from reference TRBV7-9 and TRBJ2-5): DTGVSQNPRHKITKRGQNVTFRCDPISEHNRLYWYRQTLGQGPEFLTYFQNEAQLEKSRLLSDRFSAERPKGSFSTLEIQRTEQGDSAMYLCASSPGTSDQETQYFGPGTRLLVL.

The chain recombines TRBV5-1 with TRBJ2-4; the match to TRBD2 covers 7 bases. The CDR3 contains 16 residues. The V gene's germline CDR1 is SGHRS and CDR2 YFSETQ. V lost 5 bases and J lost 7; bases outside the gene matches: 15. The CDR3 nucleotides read TGCGCCAGCAGTTTTGGGAGGGGTCTGGGGCCGAACATTCAGTACTTC. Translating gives CASSFGRGLGPNIQYF.

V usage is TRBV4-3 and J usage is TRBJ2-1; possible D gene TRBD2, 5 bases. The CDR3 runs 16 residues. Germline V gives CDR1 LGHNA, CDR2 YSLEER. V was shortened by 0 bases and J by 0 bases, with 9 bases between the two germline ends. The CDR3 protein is CASSQDGGLSYNEQFF. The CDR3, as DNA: TGCGCCAGCAGCCAAGACGGAGGCCTCTCCTACAATGAGCAGTTCTTC.

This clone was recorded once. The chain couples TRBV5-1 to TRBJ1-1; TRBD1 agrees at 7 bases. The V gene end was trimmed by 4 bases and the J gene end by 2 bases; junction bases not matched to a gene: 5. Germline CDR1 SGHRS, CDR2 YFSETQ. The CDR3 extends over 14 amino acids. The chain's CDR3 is CASSADRINTEAFF. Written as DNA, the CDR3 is TGCGCCAGCAGCGCGGACAGGATAAACACTGAAGCTTTCTTT.

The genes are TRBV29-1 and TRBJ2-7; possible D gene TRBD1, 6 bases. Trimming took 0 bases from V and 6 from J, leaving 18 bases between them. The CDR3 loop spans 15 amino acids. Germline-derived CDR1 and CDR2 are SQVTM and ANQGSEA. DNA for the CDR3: TGCAGCGTTGAAGATTACAAAAACAGGGTGGGCGAGCAGTACTTC. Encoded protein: CSVEDYKNRVGEQYF.

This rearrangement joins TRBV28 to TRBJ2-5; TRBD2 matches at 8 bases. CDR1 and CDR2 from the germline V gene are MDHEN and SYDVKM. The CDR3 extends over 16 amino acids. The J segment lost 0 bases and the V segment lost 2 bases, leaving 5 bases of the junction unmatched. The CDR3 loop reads CASSLMGLEYQETQYF. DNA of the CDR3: TGTGCCAGCAGTTTAATGGGACTAGAGTACCAAGAGACCCAGTACTTC.

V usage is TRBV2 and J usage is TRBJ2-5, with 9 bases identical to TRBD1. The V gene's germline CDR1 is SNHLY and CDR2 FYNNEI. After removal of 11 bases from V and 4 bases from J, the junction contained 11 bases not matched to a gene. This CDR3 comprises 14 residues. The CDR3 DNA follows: TGTGCCGGGTTACAGGGGGCTAGGGGAGAGACCCAGTACTTC. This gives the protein CAGLQGARGETQYF.

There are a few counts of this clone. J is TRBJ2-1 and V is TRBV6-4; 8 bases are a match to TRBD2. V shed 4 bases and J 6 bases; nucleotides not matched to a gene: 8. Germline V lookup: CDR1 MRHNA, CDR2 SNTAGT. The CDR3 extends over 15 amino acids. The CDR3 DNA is TGTGCCAGCAGTGTGGGACGGGAGGGCCCCAATGAGCAGTTCTTC. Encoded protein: CASSVGREGPNEQFF.

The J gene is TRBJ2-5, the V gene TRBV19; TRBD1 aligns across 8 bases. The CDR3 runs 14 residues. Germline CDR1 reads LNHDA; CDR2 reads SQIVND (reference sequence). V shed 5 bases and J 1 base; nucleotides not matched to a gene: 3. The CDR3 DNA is TGTGCCAGTAGTTCACAGGGGGTCCAAGAGACCCAGTACTTC. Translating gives CASSSQGVQETQYF.

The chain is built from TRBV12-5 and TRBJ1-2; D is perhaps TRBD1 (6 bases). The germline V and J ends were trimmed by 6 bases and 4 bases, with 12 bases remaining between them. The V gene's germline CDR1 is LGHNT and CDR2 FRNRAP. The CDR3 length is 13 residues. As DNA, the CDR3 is TGTGCTAGTGGATCTGGACAGTTCTATGGCTACACCTTC. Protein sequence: CASGSGQFYGYTF.

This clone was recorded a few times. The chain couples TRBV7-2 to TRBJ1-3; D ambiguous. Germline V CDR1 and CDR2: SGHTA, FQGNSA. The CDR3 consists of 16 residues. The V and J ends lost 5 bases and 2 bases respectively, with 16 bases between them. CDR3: CASSQKRRRPGNTIYF. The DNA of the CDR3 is TGTGCCAGCAGCCAAAAGAGGAGAAGGCCTGGAAACACCATATATTTT.

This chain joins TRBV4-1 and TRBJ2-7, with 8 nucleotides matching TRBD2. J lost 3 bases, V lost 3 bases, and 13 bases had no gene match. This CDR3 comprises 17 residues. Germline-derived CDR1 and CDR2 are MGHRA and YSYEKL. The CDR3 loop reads CASSHPLAGLGYYEQYF. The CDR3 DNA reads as TGCGCCAGCAGCCATCCCTTGGCGGGACTAGGGTACTACGAGCAGTACTTC.

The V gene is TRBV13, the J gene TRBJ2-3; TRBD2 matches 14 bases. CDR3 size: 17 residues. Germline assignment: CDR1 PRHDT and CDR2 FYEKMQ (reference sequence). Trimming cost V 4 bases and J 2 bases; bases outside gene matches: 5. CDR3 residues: CASSSRTSGRITDTQYF. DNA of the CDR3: TGTGCCAGCAGCTCCAGGACTAGCGGGAGGATCACAGATACGCAGTATTTT.

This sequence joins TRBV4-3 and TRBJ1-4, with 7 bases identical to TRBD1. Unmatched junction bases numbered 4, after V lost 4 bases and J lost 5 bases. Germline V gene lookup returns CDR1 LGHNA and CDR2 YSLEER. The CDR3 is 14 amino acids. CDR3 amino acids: CASSPGTVNEKLFF. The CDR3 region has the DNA TGCGCCAGCAGCCCCGGGACAGTCAATGAAAAACTGTTTTTT.